What follows is one T cell receptor beta chain and its context. Antigen specificity is unknown. The sample belongs to a study of Tregs in tolerant kidney transplant recipients. Regarding the study as a whole: The small number of patients limits these findings pending further validation.

The method was immunoSEQ multiplex PCR; TCRdb's version includes in-frame clones alone and lacks a portion of them. Of 46,000 or so clones detected, about 89% appear once; the ten largest clones hold about 0.76%. Material for sequencing was Tregs from blood. This sequence originates from a human donor in good health.

CDR3 in DNA: TGTGCCAGCAGCCATCGGAACAGGGCCTACGAGCAGTACTTC. It translates to CASSHRNRAYEQYF. The V gene is TRBV16, the J gene TRBJ2-7; weak D call: TRBD1 (6 bases). The CDR3 sequence is 14 residues long. V shed 3 bases and J shed 2 bases, with 11 bases lying between them. Germline assignment: CDR1 KGHSY and CDR2 FQNENV.